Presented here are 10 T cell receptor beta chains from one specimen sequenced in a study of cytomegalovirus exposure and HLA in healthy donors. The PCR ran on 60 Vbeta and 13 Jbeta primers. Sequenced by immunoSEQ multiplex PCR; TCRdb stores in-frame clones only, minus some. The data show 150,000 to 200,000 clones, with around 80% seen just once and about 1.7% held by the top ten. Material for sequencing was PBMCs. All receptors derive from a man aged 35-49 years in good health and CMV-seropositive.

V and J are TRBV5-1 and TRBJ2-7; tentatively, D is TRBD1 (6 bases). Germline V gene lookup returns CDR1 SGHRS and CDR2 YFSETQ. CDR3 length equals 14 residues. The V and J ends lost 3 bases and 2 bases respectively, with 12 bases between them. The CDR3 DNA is TGCGCCAGCAGCTCGACAGGCCCAACCTACGAGCAGTACTTC. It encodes CASSSTGPTYEQYF. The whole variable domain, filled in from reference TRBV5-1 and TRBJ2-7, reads KAGVTQTPRYLIKTRGQQVTLSCSPISGHRSVSWYQQTPGQGLQFLFEYFSETQRNKGNFPGRFSGRQFSNSRSEMNVSTLELGDSALYLCASSSTGPTYEQYFGPGTRLTVT.

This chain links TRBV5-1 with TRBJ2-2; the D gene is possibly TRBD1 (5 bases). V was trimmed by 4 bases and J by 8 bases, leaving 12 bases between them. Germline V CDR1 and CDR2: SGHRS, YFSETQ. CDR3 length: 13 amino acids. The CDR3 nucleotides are TGCGCCAGCAGCGCCGATGGGGCTGGGGAGCTGTTTTTT. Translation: CASSADGAGELFF.

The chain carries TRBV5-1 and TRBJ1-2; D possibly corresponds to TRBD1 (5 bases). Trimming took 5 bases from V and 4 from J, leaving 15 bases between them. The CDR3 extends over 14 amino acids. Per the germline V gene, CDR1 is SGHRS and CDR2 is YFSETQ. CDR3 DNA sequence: TGCGCCAGCAGAAAGGAGGGGCCTATCTATGGCTACACCTTC. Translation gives CASRKEGPIYGYTF.

The CDR3 region is CASSQNPGQLFNEQFF. The CDR3 region has the DNA TGTGCCAGCAGCCAGAATCCCGGACAGCTATTTAATGAGCAGTTCTTC. The rearrangement uses TRBV5-5 and TRBJ2-1; tentative D call: TRBD1 (6 bases). The CDR3 loop spans 16 amino acids. Germline lookup yields CDR1 SGHKS and CDR2 YYEKEE (reference sequence). The V end was cut by 4 bases, the J end by 7 bases, with 21 bases between. Filled out from reference TRBV5-5 and TRBJ2-1, the complete variable domain reads DAGVTQSPTHLIKTRGQQVTLRCSPISGHKSVSWYQQVLGQGPQFIFQYYEKEERGRGNFPDRFSARQFPNYSSELNVNALLLGDSALYLCASSQNPGQLFNEQFFGPGTRLTVL.

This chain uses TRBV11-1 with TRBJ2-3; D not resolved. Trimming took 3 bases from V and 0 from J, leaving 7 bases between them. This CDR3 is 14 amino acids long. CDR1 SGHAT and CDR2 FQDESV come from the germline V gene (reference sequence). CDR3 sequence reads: CASSFTASTDTQYF. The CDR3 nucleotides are TGTGCCAGCAGCTTTACTGCTAGCACAGATACGCAGTATTTT.

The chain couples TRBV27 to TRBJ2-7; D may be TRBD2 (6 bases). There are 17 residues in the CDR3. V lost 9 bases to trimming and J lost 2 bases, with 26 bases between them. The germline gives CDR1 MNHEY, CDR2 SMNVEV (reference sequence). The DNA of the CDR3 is TGTGCCAGGGAGACGGTAGCACTAGCAGGATTAACCTACGAGCAGTACTTC. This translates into CARETVALAGLTYEQYF.

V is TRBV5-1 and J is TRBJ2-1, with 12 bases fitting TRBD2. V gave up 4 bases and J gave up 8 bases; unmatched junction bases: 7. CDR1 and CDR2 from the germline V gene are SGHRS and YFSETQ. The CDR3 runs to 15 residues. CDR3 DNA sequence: TGCGCCAGCAGCCCCACTAGCGGGAGGTTCGATGAGCAGTTCTTC. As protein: CASSPTSGRFDEQFF. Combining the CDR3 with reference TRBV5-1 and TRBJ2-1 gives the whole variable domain KAGVTQTPRYLIKTRGQQVTLSCSPISGHRSVSWYQQTPGQGLQFLFEYFSETQRNKGNFPGRFSGRQFSNSRSEMNVSTLELGDSALYLCASSPTSGRFDEQFFGPGTRLTVL.

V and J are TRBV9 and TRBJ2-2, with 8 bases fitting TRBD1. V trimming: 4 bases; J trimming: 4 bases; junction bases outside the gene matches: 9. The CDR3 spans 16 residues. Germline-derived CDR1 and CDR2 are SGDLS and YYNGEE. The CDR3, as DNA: TGTGCCAGCAGCCCTCAAGGGACAGGCCTCACCGGGGAGCTGTTTTTT. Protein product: CASSPQGTGLTGELFF.

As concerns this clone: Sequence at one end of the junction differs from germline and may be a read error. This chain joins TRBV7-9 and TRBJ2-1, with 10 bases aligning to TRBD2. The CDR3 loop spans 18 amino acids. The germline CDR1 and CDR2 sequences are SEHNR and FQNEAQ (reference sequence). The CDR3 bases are TGTTCCAGCAGCTACAGCGGGGGGGTTGGCGGACTGTACAATGAGCAGTTCTTC. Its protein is CSSSYSGGVGGLYNEQFF.

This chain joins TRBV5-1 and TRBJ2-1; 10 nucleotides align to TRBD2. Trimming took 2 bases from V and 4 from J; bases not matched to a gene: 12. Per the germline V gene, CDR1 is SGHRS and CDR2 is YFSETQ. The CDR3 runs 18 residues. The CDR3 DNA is TGCGCCAGCAGCTTCACCTTTCGGACTAGCGGTATGTACAATGAGCAGTTCTTC. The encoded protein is CASSFTFRTSGMYNEQFF.